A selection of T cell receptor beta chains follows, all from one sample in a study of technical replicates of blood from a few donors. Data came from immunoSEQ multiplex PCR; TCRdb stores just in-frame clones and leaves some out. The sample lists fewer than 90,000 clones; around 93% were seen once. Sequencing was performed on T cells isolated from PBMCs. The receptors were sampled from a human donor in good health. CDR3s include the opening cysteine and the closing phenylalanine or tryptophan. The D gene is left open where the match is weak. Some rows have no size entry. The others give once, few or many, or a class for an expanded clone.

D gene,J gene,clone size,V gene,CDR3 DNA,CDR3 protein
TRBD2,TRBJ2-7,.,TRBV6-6,TGTGCCAGCGGGCCTGCGGGAGTGTACGAGCAGTACTTC,CASGPAGVYEQYF
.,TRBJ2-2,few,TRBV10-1,TGCGCCAGCAGGGCCGGACTGAACACCGGGGAGCTGTTTTTT,CASRAGLNTGELFF
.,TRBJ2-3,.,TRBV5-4,TGTGCCAGCAGCCGTGCAGGCACCGATACGCAGTATTTT,CASSRAGTDTQYF
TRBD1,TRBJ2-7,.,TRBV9,TGTGCCAGCAGCGCCGACAGGGGCGACGAGCAGTACTTC,CASSADRGDEQYF
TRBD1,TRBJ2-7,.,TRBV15,TGTGCCACCAGCAGAGATGTACGACAGGGGAACGAGCAGTACTTC,CATSRDVRQGNEQYF
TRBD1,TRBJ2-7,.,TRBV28,TGTGCCAGCAACCGGGACAGGGGGCGGTACGAGCAGTACTTC,CASNRDRGRYEQYF
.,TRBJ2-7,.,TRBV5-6,TGTGCCAGCAGCTTTTGGGGAGATTACTACGAGCAGTACTTC,CASSFWGDYYEQYF
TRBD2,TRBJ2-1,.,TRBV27,TGTGCCAGCAGTTTATCGGCAGGTCGGCGTGGACTAGGGTTTTTCGACAATGAGCAGTTCTTC,CASSLSAGRRGLGFFDNEQFF
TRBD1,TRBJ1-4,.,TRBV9,TGTGCCAGCACCTCAGGGGGTTATAATGAAAAACTGTTTTTT,CASTSGGYNEKLFF
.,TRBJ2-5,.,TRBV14,TGTGCCAGCAGCGAAGGACTTCAAGAGTACTTC,CASSEGLQEYF
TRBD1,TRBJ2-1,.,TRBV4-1,TGCGCCAGCAGCCGCTGGACAGGGGAAATCAATGAGCAGTTCTTC,CASSRWTGEINEQFF
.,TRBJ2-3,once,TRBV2,TGTGCCAGCAACGAACAGAGCTCCACAGATACGCAGTATTTT,CASNEQSSTDTQYF
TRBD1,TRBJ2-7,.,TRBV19,TGTGCCAGTGGGGCGGACAGGGTTGGCGAGCAGTACTTC,CASGADRVGEQYF
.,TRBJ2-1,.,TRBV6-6,TGTGCCAGCAGTTACGATCCTAGTAGCTTTTTATATGAGCAGTTCTTC,CASSYDPSSFLYEQFF
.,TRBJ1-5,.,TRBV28,TGTGCCAGCAGCCCTGGTGCGGGGGCTAATCAGCCCCAGCATTTT,CASSPGAGANQPQHF
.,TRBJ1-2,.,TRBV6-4,TGTGCCAGCAGACTTTACCCCGACACACTCACGGGGGGCTACACCTTC,CASRLYPDTLTGGYTF
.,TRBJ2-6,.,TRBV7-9,TGTGCCAGCAGCTTATCTCAGTTCTTCTCTGGGGCCAACGTCCTGACTTTC,CASSLSQFFSGANVLTF
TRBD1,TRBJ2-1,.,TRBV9,TGTGCCAGCAGCCCAGAGACAGGGGGCGCCTTAAGCTCCTACAATGAGCAGTTCTTC,CASSPETGGALSSYNEQFF
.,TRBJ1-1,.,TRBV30,TGTGCCAGACTACCGGACAGCATGAACACTGAAGCTTTCTTT,CARLPDSMNTEAFF
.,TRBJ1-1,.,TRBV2,TGTGCCAGCAGCTCCGGATACGGTGCGGATGAAGCTTTCTTT,CASSSGYGADEAFF
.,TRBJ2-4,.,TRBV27,TGTGCCAGCAGTTTAGAAGCCGCATCGGCCAAAAACATTCAGTACTTC,CASSLEAASAKNIQYF
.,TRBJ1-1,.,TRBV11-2,TGTGCCAGCAGCTTAGGGGCCATGAACACTGAAGCTTTCTTT,CASSLGAMNTEAFF
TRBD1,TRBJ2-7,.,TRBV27,TGTGCCAGCAGTTTATCGGGACAGGTCTACGAGCAGTACTTC,CASSLSGQVYEQYF
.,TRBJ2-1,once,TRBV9,TGTGCCAGCGGGACCGTCGACAGGAGAGAGCAGTTCTTC,CASGTVDRREQFF
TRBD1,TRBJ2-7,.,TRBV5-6,TGTGCCAGCAGCTACCAGACAGGGTTTGGTGCCTACGAGCAGTACTTC,CASSYQTGFGAYEQYF
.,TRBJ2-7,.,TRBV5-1,TGCGCCAGCAGCTTGGGGACAGAGTCCTACGAGCAGTACTTC,CASSLGTESYEQYF
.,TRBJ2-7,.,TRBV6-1,TGTGCCAGCAGTGAAAAGCACCAGTACTTC,CASSEKHQYF
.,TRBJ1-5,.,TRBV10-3,TGTGTCATCAGTGAGTCAGCGGGGGGAAGCAATCAGCCCCAGCATTTT,CVISESAGGSNQPQHF
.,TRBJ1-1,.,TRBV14,TGTGCCAGCAGCCAGGGCTGGGCTGAAGCTTTCTTT,CASSQGWAEAFF
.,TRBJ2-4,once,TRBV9,TGTGCCAGCAGCCCCGAGGGAGCCAAAAACATTCAGTACTTC,CASSPEGAKNIQYF
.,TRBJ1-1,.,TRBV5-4,TGTGCCAGCAGCTTGGCTAGGAGTATCACTGAAGCTTTCTTT,CASSLARSITEAFF
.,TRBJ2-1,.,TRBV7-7,TGTGCCAGCAGCTTTTCTGGGAGTCTCGACGATGAGCAGTTCTTC,CASSFSGSLDDEQFF
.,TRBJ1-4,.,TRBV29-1,TGCAGCGTAACCCGGACGGGAGGGCCCGCTGAAAAACTGTTTTTT,CSVTRTGGPAEKLFF
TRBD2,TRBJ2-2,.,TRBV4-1,TGCGCCAGCAGCCAGAGGACTAGCGGCTCCACCGGGGAGCTGTTTTTT,CASSQRTSGSTGELFF
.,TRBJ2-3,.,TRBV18,TGTGCCAGCTCACCACCTGGGGGCCACCACACAGATACGCAGTATTTT,CASSPPGGHHTDTQYF
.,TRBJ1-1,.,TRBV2,TGTGCCAGGGGGGGGGAACAGGGAGTCACTGAAGCTTTCTTT,CARGGEQGVTEAFF
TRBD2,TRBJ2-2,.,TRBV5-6,TGTGCCAGCAGCTTTCTAGCGGGATATGGGAACACCGGGGAGCTGTTTTTT,CASSFLAGYGNTGELFF
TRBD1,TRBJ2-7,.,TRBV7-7,TGTGCTAGCAGCCCGGGACAGGGGACCTACGAGCAGTACTTC,CASSPGQGTYEQYF
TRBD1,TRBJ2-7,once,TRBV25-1,TGTGCCAGCAGTGCCGGACAGGAGCGCTACGAGCAGTACTTC,CASSAGQERYEQYF
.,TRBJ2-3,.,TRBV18,TGTGCCAGCTCACCGCCGGTCACAGATACGCAGTATTTT,CASSPPVTDTQYF
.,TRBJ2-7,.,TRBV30,TGTGCCTGGAGTCCGAGTTACGAGCAGTACTTC,CAWSPSYEQYF
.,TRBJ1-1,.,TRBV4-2,TGTGCCAGCAGCCAACAGGGGCGAACTGAAGCTTTCTTT,CASSQQGRTEAFF
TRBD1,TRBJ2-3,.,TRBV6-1,TGTGCCAGCGGGGACAGGGGCTTAAGCACAGATACGCAGTATTTT,CASGDRGLSTDTQYF
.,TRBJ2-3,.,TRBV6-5,TGTGCCAGCAGTTACCTCGGGGGTACGCAGTATTTT,CASSYLGGTQYF
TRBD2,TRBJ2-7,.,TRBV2,TGTGCCAGCAGTGAAGCGGGGTGGGAGCGGGGGCTTGGATACGAGCAGTACTTC,CASSEAGWERGLGYEQYF
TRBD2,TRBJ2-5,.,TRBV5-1,TGCGCCAGCAGCTTCCCAGCGGGGCAAGAGACCCAGTACTTC,CASSFPAGQETQYF
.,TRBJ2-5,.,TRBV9,TGTGCCAGCAGCGTTTTCCCGGGGGTCCAAGAGACCCAGTACTTC,CASSVFPGVQETQYF
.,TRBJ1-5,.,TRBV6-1,TGTGCCAGCAGTGTTTTCAGTGTCTCAGGGTATCATCAGCCCCAGCATTTT,CASSVFSVSGYHQPQHF
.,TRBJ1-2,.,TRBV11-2,TGTGCCAGCAGCTCGTTCCGGGAAGGGATGGTGGGCTACACCTTC,CASSSFREGMVGYTF
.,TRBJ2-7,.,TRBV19,TGTGCCAGTAGTTTTCAGGCCGACTACGAGCAGTACTTC,CASSFQADYEQYF
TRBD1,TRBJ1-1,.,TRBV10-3,TGTGCCATCAGTTCGGGACAGGGGGCGCAAAGATCGTCTTTCTTT,CAISSGQGAQRSSFF
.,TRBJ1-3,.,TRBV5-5,TGTGCCAGCAGCTTGGCCAGGGGTTTTGGAAACACCATATATTTT,CASSLARGFGNTIYF
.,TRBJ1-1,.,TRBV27,TGTGCCAGCACCTCGGGGGGCACTGAAGCTTTCTTT,CASTSGGTEAFF
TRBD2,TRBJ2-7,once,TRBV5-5,TGTGCCAGCAGCTTGGGGCGGGGGGATTCCTACGAGCAGTACTTC,CASSLGRGDSYEQYF
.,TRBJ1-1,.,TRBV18,TGTGCCAGCTCACCACCGGGACAGAACACTGAAGCTTTCTTT,CASSPPGQNTEAFF